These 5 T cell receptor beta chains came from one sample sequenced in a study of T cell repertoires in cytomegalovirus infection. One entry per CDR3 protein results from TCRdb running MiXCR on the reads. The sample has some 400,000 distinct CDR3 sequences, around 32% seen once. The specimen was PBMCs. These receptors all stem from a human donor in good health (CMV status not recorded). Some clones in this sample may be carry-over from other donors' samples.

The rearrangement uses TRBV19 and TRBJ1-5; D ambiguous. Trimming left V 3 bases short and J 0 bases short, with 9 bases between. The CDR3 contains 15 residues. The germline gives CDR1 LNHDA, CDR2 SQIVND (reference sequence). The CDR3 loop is CASSILAVSNQPQHF. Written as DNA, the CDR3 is TGTGCCAGTAGTATTCTGGCAGTTAGCAATCAGCCCCAGCATTTT.

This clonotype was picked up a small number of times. CDR3 residues: CASCLKGGSPLHF. In nucleotides, the CDR3 is TGTGCCAGCTGTCTAAAAGGGGGCTCACCCCTCCACTTT. The chain recombines TRBV6-6 with TRBJ1-6; TRBD1 matches at 7 bases. The CDR3 runs to 13 residues. V was clipped by 8 bases and J by 10 bases; unmatched bases: 8. Germline CDR1 reads MNHNY; CDR2 reads SVGAGI (reference sequence).

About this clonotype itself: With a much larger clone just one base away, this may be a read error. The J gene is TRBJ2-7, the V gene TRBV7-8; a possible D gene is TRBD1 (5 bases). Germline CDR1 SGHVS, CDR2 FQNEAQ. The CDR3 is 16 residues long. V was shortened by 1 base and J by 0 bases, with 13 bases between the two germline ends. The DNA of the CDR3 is TGTGCCAGCAGCTTAGTATCGTGTGGGGCCTCCTACGAGCAGTACTTC. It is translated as CASSLVSCGASYEQYF.

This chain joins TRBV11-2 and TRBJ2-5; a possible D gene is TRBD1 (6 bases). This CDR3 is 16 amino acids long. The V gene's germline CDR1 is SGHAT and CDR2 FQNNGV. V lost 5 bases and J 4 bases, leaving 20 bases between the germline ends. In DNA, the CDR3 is TGTGCCAGCAGCCCAAGGTCAGGGGCACGAAGAGAGACCCAGTACTTC. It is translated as CASSPRSGARRETQYF.

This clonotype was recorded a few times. CDR3: CASSTPTSGSYQETQYF. CDR3 sequence (DNA): TGTGCCAGCAGCACCCCGACTAGCGGGAGCTACCAAGAGACCCAGTACTTC. The chain combines TRBV11-2 with TRBJ2-5, with TRBD2 identical over 12 bases. V gave up 5 bases and J gave up 0 bases; unmatched junction bases: 7. Looked up from germline, CDR1 is SGHAT and CDR2 is FQNNGV. The CDR3 totals 17 residues.